Presented here are 9 T cell receptor beta chains from one specimen sequenced in a study of T cells in Graves' hyperthyroidism and ophthalmopathy. From RNA transcripts, TCR beta CDR3 regions were amplified. The HTBI set primed first-round TCR CDR3 RT-PCR. Via MiXCR, TCRdb re-called the multiplex PCR reads, giving one row per CDR3 protein. The repertoire holds some 740,000 distinct CDR3 sequences, with 14% as singletons. Sequencing input: blood. The receptors stem from a woman aged 18-29 years with Graves' hyperthyroidism.

The chain carries TRBV7-9 and TRBJ2-1; D might be TRBD1 (6 bases). The CDR3 loop spans 12 amino acids. With 7 bases removed from V and 7 bases from J, the gap between germline ends came to 11 bases. Germline values: CDR1 SEHNR, CDR2 FQNEAQ (reference sequence). The CDR3 region is CASTPQGNEQFF. The CDR3 region has the DNA TGTGCCAGCACCCCACAGGGAAATGAGCAGTTCTTC.

The chain recombines TRBV2 with TRBJ1-1; 10 bases line up with TRBD1. Unmatched junction bases numbered 11, after V lost 7 bases and J lost 6 bases. CDR1 and CDR2 (germline): SNHLY, FYNNEI. CDR3 size: 15 residues. The CDR3 DNA is TGTGCCAGCATTAGACAGGGGGCGATTTCCGCTGAAGCTTTCTTT. Its translation is CASIRQGAISAEAFF.

Note on this clonotype: At one end the junction does not follow the germline gene, possibly because of a read error. In nucleotides, the CDR3 is TGTGCCAGCAGCACCGGGGGTCCCTCCTACAATGAGCAGTCCTTC. Encoded protein: CASSTGGPSYNEQSF. The chain combines TRBV6-2 or TRBV6-3 with TRBJ2-1, with D tentatively TRBD2 (6 bases). The CDR3 consists of 15 residues. The germline V gene encodes CDR1 MNHEY and CDR2 SVGEGT.

The chain employs TRBV3-1 and TRBJ2-7, with TRBD2 identical over 8 bases. The CDR3 contains 16 residues. The germline CDR1 and CDR2 sequences are LGHDT and YNNKEL (reference sequence). The junction had 7 bases not matched to a gene; V was cut back by 0 bases and J by 3 bases. The CDR3 DNA is TGTGCCAGCAGCCAAGAACGGGGGGGATCGATCTACGAGCAGTACTTC. As protein: CASSQERGGSIYEQYF.

This clonotype showed up just a few times. The chain couples TRBV15 to TRBJ1-2; D gene uncertain. CDR3 size: 14 residues. Per germline, CDR1 LNHNV and CDR2 YYDKDF (reference sequence). The V end was cut by 8 bases, the J end by 0 bases, with 13 bases between. CDR3 sequence: CATGSSRTNYGYTF. The CDR3 bases are TGTGCCACCGGTAGTTCAAGGACTAACTATGGCTACACCTTC.

Many counts were recorded for this clonotype. The V gene is TRBV6-1, the J gene TRBJ1-5; 7 bases line up with TRBD1. Germline V lookup: CDR1 MNHNS, CDR2 SASEGT. J gave up 6 bases and V 4 bases, and 9 bases lay outside the gene matches. The CDR3 is 15 amino acids. The CDR3 spells CASSGVSTGSQPQHF. The CDR3, as DNA: TGTGCCAGCAGTGGGGTTTCGACAGGGTCTCAGCCCCAGCATTTT.

This clonotype occurred many times. The chain uses TRBV4-1 and TRBJ2-5; 7 bases agree with TRBD2. CDR3 length equals 13 residues. Germline CDR1 and CDR2: MGHRA and YSYEKL. With 3 bases clipped from V and 4 bases from J, the junction kept 2 bases outside the gene matches. This CDR3 reads CASSQPGGETQYF. For the CDR3, the DNA is TGCGCCAGCAGCCAGCCGGGGGGAGAGACCCAGTACTTC.

The chain recombines TRBV9 with TRBJ2-1, with D perhaps matching TRBD2 (6 bases). The CDR3 is 14 amino acids. Trimming took 7 bases from V and 1 from J, leaving 12 bases between them. Germline V CDR1 and CDR2: SGDLS, YYNGEE. CDR3 in amino acids: CASAGSGSYNEQFF. The DNA of the CDR3 is TGTGCCAGCGCCGGGAGCGGGTCCTACAATGAGCAGTTCTTC.

This clonotype was counted ten times or more. The chain's CDR3 is CASSGTNQPQHF. In nucleotides, the CDR3 is TGTGCCAGCAGTGGGACAAATCAGCCCCAGCATTTT. The J gene is TRBJ1-5, the V gene TRBV2; D perhaps matches TRBD1 (5 bases). V lost 4 bases to trimming and J lost 4 bases, with 5 bases between them. The length of the CDR3 is 12 residues. CDR1 and CDR2 (germline): SNHLY, FYNNEI.